This is a list of T cell receptor beta chains from one sample in a study of somatic mutations in cytotoxic T cells in rheumatoid arthritis. Repertoires were generated with immunoSEQ multiplex PCR, while TCRdb's copy carries only in-frame clones and drops some. The data show 19,000 or so clones, 73% seen once. The sample comprised CD8+ T cells sorted from blood. Receptors were obtained from a woman aged 55-70 years in good health. CDR3s include the opening cysteine and the closing phenylalanine or tryptophan. The D gene is left open where the match is weak. Clone size, where shown, is once, few, many, or a class for clones that have expanded.

j_gene,v_gene,abundance,d_gene,CDR3aa,CDR3nt
TRBJ2-7,TRBV14,.,.,CASSQARGYEQYF,TGTGCCAGCAGCCAAGCACGAGGCTACGAGCAGTACTTC
TRBJ1-2,TRBV7-9,.,.,CASSLSPGNNLNYGYTF,TGTGCCAGCAGCTTAAGCCCCGGGAATAACCTAAACTATGGCTACACCTTC
TRBJ2-7,TRBV4-1,.,.,CASSQDADGTYEQYF,TGCGCCAGCAGCCAAGACGCCGACGGAACCTACGAGCAGTACTTC
TRBJ1-5,TRBV6-5,.,.,CASSSLGRNQPQHF,TGTGCCAGCAGTTCCCTGGGAAGGAATCAGCCCCAGCATTTT
TRBJ2-7,TRBV5-6,few,.,CASSFRGSSYEQYF,TGTGCCAGCAGCTTCCGGGGAAGCTCCTACGAGCAGTACTTC
TRBJ2-1,TRBV30,.,.,CAWSVMEVEQFF,TGTGCCTGGAGTGTAATGGAGGTTGAGCAGTTCTTC
TRBJ2-7,TRBV5-1,.,.,CASSRGWIYEQYF,TGCGCCAGCAGCCGAGGCTGGATCTACGAGCAGTACTTC
TRBJ2-1,TRBV4-1,.,TRBD2,CASSRSRGVGTGNEQFF,TGCGCCAGCAGCCGCTCCCGGGGGGTGGGTACGGGAAATGAGCAGTTCTTC
TRBJ1-2,TRBV9,.,TRBD1,CASSSRTGHTF,TGTGCCAGCAGCTCAAGGACAGGGCACACCTTC
TRBJ2-3,TRBV29-1,.,TRBD1,CSVHLGTVDTQYF,TGCAGCGTGCACCTCGGGACAGTAGATACGCAGTATTTT
TRBJ2-3,TRBV7-6,.,.,CASSLGREPPLDTQYF,TGTGCCAGCAGCTTAGGACGGGAGCCCCCTCTGGATACGCAGTATTTT
TRBJ2-3,TRBV5-6,.,TRBD1,CAGGQGGRDTQYF,TGTGCCGGGGGACAGGGAGGAAGGGATACGCAGTATTTT
TRBJ1-4,TRBV5-5,.,TRBD1,CASSLTGDWNEKLFF,TGTGCCAGCAGCCTAACAGGGGACTGGAATGAAAAACTGTTTTTT
TRBJ2-7,TRBV6-1,.,.,CASSPLGGEAHEQYF,TGTGCCAGCTCCCCCCTGGGGGGAGAGGCCCACGAGCAGTACTTC
TRBJ1-1,TRBV5-4,.,.,CASSGMGPLNTEAFF,TGTGCCAGCAGCGGGATGGGCCCCCTGAACACTGAAGCTTTCTTT
TRBJ1-2,TRBV7-7,few,.,CASSPGANTTNYGYTF,TGTGCCAGCAGCCCAGGGGCTAACACTACTAACTATGGCTACACCTTC
TRBJ2-1,TRBV15,.,TRBD2,CATTRAEEREGWGNEQFF,TGTGCCACTACCCGAGCCGAGGAGCGGGAGGGTTGGGGCAATGAGCAGTTCTTC
TRBJ2-3,TRBV5-4,.,.,CASSKDREGDTQYF,TGTGCCAGCAGCAAAGACAGGGAGGGGGATACGCAGTATTTT
TRBJ1-1,TRBV5-1,.,TRBD1,CASSLRTGRDTEAFF,TGCGCCAGCAGCTTGCGGACAGGGAGGGACACTGAAGCTTTCTTT
TRBJ2-1,TRBV30,.,TRBD2,CAWVKQLAKSYNEQFF,TGTGCCTGGGTAAAGCAACTAGCGAAATCCTACAATGAGCAGTTCTTC